The 5 T cell receptor beta chains listed next were all sequenced from one sample in a study of T cell changes during pregnancy in multiple sclerosis. The protocol was immunoSEQ multiplex PCR, while the TCRdb copy is restricted to in-frame clones and leaves out a portion. Of about 89,000 clones in the sample, 94% were seen once. Material: peripheral blood, obtained in the third trimester of pregnancy. The receptors derive from a female donor with multiple sclerosis, enrolled in a pregnancy study.

This chain joins TRBV5-4 and TRBJ1-2; unclear D gene. CDR3 length equals 13 residues. Germline assignment: CDR1 SGHNT and CDR2 YYREEE (reference sequence). Trimming removed 3 bases at V and 3 bases at J, with 9 bases between. The CDR3 region is CASSSRTDYGYTF. The CDR3 DNA reads TGTGCCAGCAGCTCAAGGACTGACTATGGCTACACCTTC.

The V and J genes are TRBV6-5 and TRBJ1-2; 7 bases agree with TRBD1. The CDR3 has 15 residues. Germline-derived CDR1 and CDR2 are MNHEY and SVGAGI. V shed 6 bases, J shed 3 bases, and the junction held 10 bases outside the gene matches. In DNA form, the CDR3 reads TGTGCCAGCAGGCCCACAGGGGCCAACCACTATGGCTACACCTTC. Amino acids: CASRPTGANHYGYTF.

J is TRBJ2-3 and V is TRBV4-1; D unresolved. CDR1 and CDR2 from the germline V gene are MGHRA and YSYEKL. V lost 0 bases, J lost 6 bases, and 10 bases lay in between. This CDR3 contains 14 residues. The chain's CDR3 is CASSQDQHLDTQYF. The DNA for the CDR3 is TGCGCCAGCAGCCAAGATCAACACCTCGATACGCAGTATTTT.

The CDR3 sequence is CASSHLRKTGQYEQYF. CDR3 in DNA: TGTGCCAGCAGCCACCTCCGTAAGACAGGGCAATACGAGCAGTACTTC. The chain couples TRBV5-5 to TRBJ2-7; 7 nucleotides line up with TRBD1. The CDR3 totals 16 residues. J lost 4 bases, V lost 4 bases, and 14 bases had no gene match. CDR1 and CDR2 (germline): SGHKS, YYEKEE (reference sequence).

This clone has a single count. This chain uses TRBV29-1 with TRBJ1-3; D is unclear. In germline, CDR1 is SQVTM, CDR2 ANQGSEA. V lost 0 bases, J lost 1 base, and 7 bases lay in between. The CDR3 extends over 14 amino acids. CDR3 protein: CSVEDGLSGNTIYF. The CDR3, as DNA: TGCAGCGTTGAAGATGGACTATCTGGAAACACCATATATTTT.